The sequence of this T cell receptor (beta chain) was determined in a study of breast tumors, draining lymph nodes, adjacent tissues (dated by TCRdb to 2016 to 2017). For the wider study: In breast cancer patients, the study compared the TCR beta repertoires of tumor, adjacent nontumor tissue and axillary lymph nodes. In human breast cancer, the study set out to evaluate how tumor, surrounding tissue and draining lymph node repertoires relate to one another and whether T cells may move between these sites.

Lymph node samples were obtained from the axillary draining lymph nodes of breast cancer patients. The CDR3 measures 15 amino acids from cysteine to phenylalanine. The retained sequence is limited to the CDR3, 45 bases, with the frame set at the first base. Trimming removed 3 bases from V and 8 bases from J; the gene matches leave 12 bases unexplained. The germline V gene (reference sequence) gives CDR1 as DFQATT and CDR2 as SNEGSKA. General conclusions and limits of the study: Tumor T-cell repertoires showed less diversity than lymph node repertoires and more diversity than nontumor tissue repertoires, and tumor T-cell repertoires showed preferential V and J gene usage. The data were judged consistent with most tumor T cells deriving from the lymph node and then expanding within tumor tissue. The conclusion that tumor T cells originate in lymph nodes was framed as consistent with a hypothesis rather than directly demonstrated. The similarity between tumor and nontumor tissue repertoires was significantly greater in luminal-like breast cancer than in basal-like breast cancer.

Sequencing was performed on an Illumina HiSeq 2000. Multiplex PCR amplification was used to build the TCR beta chain libraries. The amplified TCR beta chain products were analyzed by high-throughput sequencing. TCRdb took the public reads, trimmed them with fastp at Q25, ran MiXCR for clone calling and kept in-frame beta chains. Merged by CDR3 protein, the rows form single entries marked with the most common genes and DNA. A total of approximately 210,000 distinct CDR3 sequences appear in this sample, about a third of them only once. The top ten clones comprise 1.4% of the sample. This clonotype showed up many times. Its antigen is currently not known. No per-base quality is available; no much larger clone lies one base away.

This receptor was obtained from a female donor with breast cancer. Some clones in this sample may be carry-over from other donors' samples. The V and J segments used are TRBV20-1 and TRBJ1-5; 8 of the junction bases match TRBD1. Sequenced input: axillary lymph node tissue. The CDR3 protein: CSASKMTGDFEPQHF. The nucleotide sequence is TGCAGTGCTAGTAAGATGACAGGGGATTTTGAGCCCCAGCATTTT.